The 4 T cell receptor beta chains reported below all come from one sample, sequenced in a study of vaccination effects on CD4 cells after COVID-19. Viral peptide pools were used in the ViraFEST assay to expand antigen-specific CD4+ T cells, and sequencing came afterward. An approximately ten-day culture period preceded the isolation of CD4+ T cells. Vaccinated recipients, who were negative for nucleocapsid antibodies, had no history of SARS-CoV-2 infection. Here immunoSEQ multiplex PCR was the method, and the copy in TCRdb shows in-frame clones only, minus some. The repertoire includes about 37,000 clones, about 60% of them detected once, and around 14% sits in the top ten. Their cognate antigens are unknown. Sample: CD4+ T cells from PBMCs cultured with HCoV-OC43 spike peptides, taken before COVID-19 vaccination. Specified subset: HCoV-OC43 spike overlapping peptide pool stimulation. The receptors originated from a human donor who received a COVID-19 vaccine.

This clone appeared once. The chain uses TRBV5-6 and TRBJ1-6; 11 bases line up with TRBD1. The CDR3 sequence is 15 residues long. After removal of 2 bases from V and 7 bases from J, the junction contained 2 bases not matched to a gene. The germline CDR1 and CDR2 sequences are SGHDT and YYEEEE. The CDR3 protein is CASSFRDRGNSPLHF. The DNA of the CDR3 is TGTGCCAGCAGCTTCCGGGACAGGGGGAATTCACCCCTCCACTTT.

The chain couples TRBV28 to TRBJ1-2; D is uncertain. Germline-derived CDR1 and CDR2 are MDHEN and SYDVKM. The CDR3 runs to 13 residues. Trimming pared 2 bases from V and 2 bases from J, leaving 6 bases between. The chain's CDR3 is CASSLRRNYGYTF. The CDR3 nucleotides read TGTGCCAGCAGTTTACGAAGAAACTATGGCTACACCTTC.

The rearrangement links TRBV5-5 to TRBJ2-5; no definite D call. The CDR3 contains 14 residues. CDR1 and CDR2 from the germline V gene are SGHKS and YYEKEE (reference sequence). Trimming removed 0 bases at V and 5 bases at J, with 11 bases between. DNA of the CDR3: TGTGCCAGCAGCTTGGAGGTAGAAGGGGAGACCCAGTACTTC. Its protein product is CASSLEVEGETQYF.

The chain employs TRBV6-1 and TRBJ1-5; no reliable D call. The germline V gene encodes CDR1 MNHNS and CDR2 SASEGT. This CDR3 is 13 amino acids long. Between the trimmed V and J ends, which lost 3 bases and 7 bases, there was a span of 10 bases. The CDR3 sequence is CASSEVLEQPQHF. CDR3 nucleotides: TGTGCCAGCAGTGAGGTGCTTGAACAGCCCCAGCATTTT.